Included here is one TCR beta chain sequence, with context. Only in-frame clones appear in the TCRdb table, and some are missing; sequencing was by immunoSEQ multiplex PCR. This table holds about 58,000 clones, about 90% found once. The germline V gene has CDR1 SGHNT and CDR2 YYREEE (reference sequence). The junction had 9 bases not matched to a gene; V was cut back by 4 bases and J by 2 bases. The CDR3 contains 16 residues. The data originate from a study of T cell changes during pregnancy in multiple sclerosis. This TCR came from a female donor in good health, enrolled as a control in a pregnancy study. The V gene is TRBV5-4, the J gene TRBJ2-5; 9 nucleotides agree with TRBD2. Sequenced here: CD4+ T cells from peripheral blood mononuclear cells, sampled after pregnancy. CDR3 bases: TGTGCCAGCAGCCCTACGCCTAGCGGGGTTCAAGAGACCCAGTACTTC. It specifies CASSPTPSGVQETQYF.